The 24 T cell receptor beta chains listed next were all sequenced from one sample in a study of blood T cell repertoires in COVID-19. Assay: immunoSEQ multiplex PCR; the TCRdb copy retains only in-frame clones and omits some. Of around 470,000 clones in the sample, 80% to 95% were seen once. Sequenced sample: PBMCs or T cells enriched from blood (not recorded which). The receptors shown here come from a man aged 18 to 30 who had recovered from COVID-19.

J is TRBJ2-7 and V is TRBV18; possible D gene TRBD2, 6 bases. V was trimmed by 5 bases and J by 3 bases, leaving 11 bases between them. Germline V gene lookup returns CDR1 KGHSH and CDR2 LQKENI. The CDR3 has 13 residues. The CDR3 DNA sequence: TGTGCCAGCTCAACGGGACTTAACTACGAGCAGTACTTC. Protein sequence: CASSTGLNYEQYF.

The rearrangement links TRBV10-2 to TRBJ2-1; weak D call: TRBD1 (6 bases). V lost 8 bases, J lost 2 bases, and 13 bases lay in between. The germline V gene encodes CDR1 WSHSY and CDR2 SAAADI. This CDR3 contains 14 residues. CDR3 sequence (DNA): TGCGCCAGCGCCCGGGACATCGCCTACAATGAGCAGTTCTTC. The encoded protein is CASARDIAYNEQFF.

This clone was picked up one time. The V and J genes are TRBV7-3 and TRBJ2-5; no firm D call. Germline CDR1 is SGHTA and CDR2 is FQGTGA. With 1 base removed from V and 2 bases from J, the gap between germline ends came to 8 bases. This CDR3 spans 14 amino acids. CDR3 sequence reads: CASSLSSSQETQYF. In DNA form, the CDR3 reads TGTGCCAGCAGCTTAAGTTCCAGTCAAGAGACCCAGTACTTC. Full variable domain (rest looked up from reference TRBV7-3 and TRBJ2-5): GAGVSQTPSNKVTEKGKYVELRCDPISGHTALYWYRQSLGQGPEFLIYFQGTGAADDSGLPNDRFFAVRPEGSVSTLKIQRTERGDSAVYLCASSLSSSQETQYFGPGTRLLVL.

This clone was seen just once. The chain links TRBV27 to TRBJ2-5; TRBD2 matches 10 bases. V dropped 5 bases and J dropped 4; count of bases not matched to a gene: 16. The germline V gene encodes CDR1 MNHEY and CDR2 SMNVEV (reference sequence). CDR3 length: 18 amino acids. The CDR3 loop reads CASSLYPRTSGGGETQYF. The CDR3 bases are TGTGCCAGCAGTCTCTACCCCCGGACTAGCGGAGGGGGAGAGACCCAGTACTTC.

V gene TRBV25-1 combines with J gene TRBJ2-1; 10 nucleotides match TRBD2. This CDR3 is 17 amino acids long. Per germline, CDR1 MGHDK and CDR2 SYGVNS. Losses at the gene ends were 3 bases for V and 6 bases for J; bases not matched to a gene: 11. Here the CDR3 reads CASSEWGSSGSFNEQFF. The CDR3 bases are TGTGCCAGCAGTGAGTGGGGTTCTAGCGGGAGTTTCAATGAGCAGTTCTTC.

The chain combines TRBV5-1 with TRBJ1-1; perhaps TRBD1 as D (6 bases). The CDR3 length is 14 residues. V was shortened by 5 bases and J by 4 bases, with 15 bases between the two germline ends. Germline V gives CDR1 SGHRS, CDR2 YFSETQ. The CDR3 nucleotides are TGCGCCAGCAGAAGGGGGGGCGAGACCACTGAAGCTTTCTTT. It specifies CASRRGGETTEAFF.

The chain is built from TRBV19 and TRBJ1-2; no clear D gene. Trimming shortened V by 3 bases and J by 6 bases, and 11 bases separated the two germline ends. The CDR3 spans 13 residues. Looked up from germline, CDR1 is LNHDA and CDR2 is SQIVND (reference sequence). CDR3 in DNA: TGTGCCAGTAGTATCGCCCGAGGAGATGGCTACACCTTC. It codes for CASSIARGDGYTF.

Concerning this clone: A read error may explain this, as a much larger clone is one base away. This specimen includes other DNA sequences encoding the same CDR3. This sequence joins TRBV7-9 and TRBJ2-7, with 8 nucleotides matching TRBD2. This CDR3 spans 14 amino acids. Germline V lookup: CDR1 SEHNR, CDR2 FQNEAQ (reference sequence). The J segment lost 1 base and the V segment lost 5 bases, leaving 4 bases of the junction unmatched. The CDR3 region has the DNA TGTGCCAGCAGCCCCGCGGGGGGTTCCTACGAGCAGTACTTC. Translation gives CASSPAGGSYEQYF.

This clone has just a few counts. The V and J genes are TRBV5-1 and TRBJ1-2, with D uncertain. CDR1 and CDR2 from the germline V gene are SGHRS and YFSETQ. Trimming cost V 3 bases and J 4 bases, with 28 bases left between them. The CDR3 is 19 residues long. CDR3 sequence reads: CASSWSTGNELNYGYGYTF. The CDR3 nucleotides read TGCGCCAGCAGCTGGAGTACCGGCAACGAACTAAACTATGGCTATGGCTACACCTTC.

The gene calls are TRBV7-9 and TRBJ2-3; weak D call: TRBD2 (5 bases). Per the germline V gene, CDR1 is SEHNR and CDR2 is FQNEAQ (reference sequence). The length of the CDR3 is 14 residues. V was pared by 5 bases and J by 0 bases, with 9 bases between. The CDR3 protein is CASSPTGSTDTQYF. The DNA for the CDR3 is TGTGCCAGCAGCCCGACGGGGAGCACAGATACGCAGTATTTT.

J is TRBJ2-1 and V is TRBV7-3; D might be TRBD2 (5 bases). This CDR3 has 15 amino acids. V was cut by 3 bases and J by 4 bases, with 13 bases left in between. Germline V lookup: CDR1 SGHTA, CDR2 FQGTGA. In DNA form, the CDR3 reads TGTGCCAGCAGCTTGGAGGCCCAACCTTACAATGAGCAGTTCTTC. Protein sequence: CASSLEAQPYNEQFF.

CDR3 residues: CAISGAADGYTF. DNA of the CDR3: TGTGCCATCTCGGGAGCAGCGGACGGCTACACCTTC. The chain recombines TRBV10-3 with TRBJ1-2; D unresolved. Trimming left V 8 bases short and J 8 bases short, with 15 bases between. The CDR3 has 12 amino acids. Germline assignment: CDR1 ENHRY and CDR2 SYGVKD.

The chain combines TRBV5-4 with TRBJ2-1, with TRBD2 matching over 9 bases. Trimming removed 0 bases from V and 0 bases from J; junction bases left unmatched: 7. The CDR3 contains 18 residues. CDR1 is SGHNT and CDR2 is YYREEE in the germline V gene (reference sequence). CDR3 coding DNA: TGTGCCAGCAGCTTGGGCGGGAGGGGGCGAAGCTCCTACAATGAGCAGTTCTTC. It encodes CASSLGGRGRSSYNEQFF.

This chain uses TRBV11-2 with TRBJ1-3, with 7 bases matching TRBD1. CDR3 length: 17 residues. Germline V gene data show CDR1 as SGHAT and CDR2 as FQNNGV. The ends lost 7 bases at V and 0 bases at J; junction bases unmatched: 12. CDR3 residues: CASTHRIGGFSGNTIYF. The CDR3 DNA reads as TGTGCCAGCACCCATCGAATAGGGGGCTTCTCTGGAAACACCATATATTTT.

The chain uses TRBV7-2 and TRBJ2-7; 12 nucleotides agree with TRBD2. From germline, CDR1 is SGHTA and CDR2 FQGNSA. The CDR3 sequence is 16 residues long. V was pared by 1 base and J by 6 bases, with 7 bases of the junction left unmatched. The CDR3 nucleotides are TGTGCCAGCAGCTTAGGGGGGACTAGCGGGCCTCTCGAGCAGTACTTC. Translating it yields CASSLGGTSGPLEQYF. The full variable domain, with the rest looked up from reference TRBV7-2 and TRBJ2-7, is GAGVSQSPSNKVTEKGKDVELRCDPISGHTALYWYRQSLGQGLEFLIYFQGNSAPDKSGLPSDRFSAERTGGSVSTLTIQRTQQEDSAVYLCASSLGGTSGPLEQYFGPGTRLTVT.

The V gene is TRBV3-1 (or the pseudogene TRBV3-2), the J gene TRBJ1-1; D is ambiguous. This CDR3 is built from 12 residues. Per germline, CDR1 LGHDT and CDR2 YNNKEL (reference sequence). Trimming left V 1 base short and J 11 bases short, with 11 bases between. The CDR3 is CASSQARAGAFF. The CDR3 bases are TGTGCCAGCAGCCAAGCCCGTGCGGGGGCTTTCTTT.

V and J are TRBV27 and TRBJ2-1; a possible D gene is TRBD1 (6 bases). Germline values: CDR1 MNHEY, CDR2 SMNVEV (reference sequence). The CDR3 is 15 residues long. V was pared by 3 bases and J by 0 bases, with 9 bases between. The CDR3 DNA follows: TGTGCCAGCAGTTTCGGACAGAGCTCCTACAATGAGCAGTTCTTC. Translated, it gives CASSFGQSSYNEQFF.

This chain joins TRBV6-1 and TRBJ1-2, with D possibly matching TRBD1 (6 bases). With 1 base removed from V and 5 bases from J, the gap between germline ends came to 17 bases. The CDR3 length is 16 residues. Germline values: CDR1 MNHNS, CDR2 SASEGT. CDR3 loop: CASSEEGDIVRYGYTF. DNA of the CDR3: TGTGCCAGCAGTGAAGAAGGGGACATTGTACGGTATGGCTACACCTTC.

V usage is TRBV6-1 and J usage is TRBJ1-5; tentatively, D is TRBD1 (5 bases). Deletions cut 3 bases from V and 6 bases from J, with 15 bases between. The CDR3 extends over 15 amino acids. CDR1 MNHNS and CDR2 SASEGT come from the germline V gene. The CDR3 bases are TGTGCCAGCAGTGAGGGGCTTAGCGGCGGTCAGCCCCAGCATTTT. Translated: CASSEGLSGGQPQHF.

The genes are TRBV3-1 (or the pseudogene TRBV3-2) and TRBJ1-3; tentative D call: TRBD1 (5 bases). The CDR3 loop spans 15 amino acids. Germline V gene sequence: CDR1 LGHDT, CDR2 YNNKEL (reference sequence). Trimming cost V 4 bases and J 0 bases, with 10 bases left between them. The CDR3 is CASSPQGSSGNTIYF. The CDR3 DNA is TGTGCCAGCAGCCCCCAGGGTTCCTCTGGAAACACCATATATTTT.

This chain joins TRBV6-5 and TRBJ1-2; TRBD1 agrees at 7 bases. Trimming cost V 7 bases and J 4 bases; bases outside gene matches: 9. Germline assignment: CDR1 MNHEY and CDR2 SVGAGI. The CDR3 has 14 residues. CDR3 bases: TGTGCCAGCAATCCGACAGGGACTCCCTATGGCTACACCTTC. Translated, it gives CASNPTGTPYGYTF.

The chain recombines TRBV11-1 with TRBJ1-2; D perhaps matches TRBD1 (6 bases). The CDR3 totals 13 residues. Trimming removed 3 bases at V and 3 bases at J, with 8 bases between. The germline CDR1 and CDR2 sequences are SGHAT and FQDESV (reference sequence). The CDR3 region is CASSFHRDYGYTF. For the CDR3, the DNA is TGTGCCAGCAGCTTCCACAGGGACTATGGCTACACCTTC.

The chain joins TRBV2 to TRBJ1-6; 7 positions agree with TRBD1. The CDR3 totals 15 residues. The V and J ends lost 6 bases and 10 bases, in that order; junction bases with no gene match: 12. Per the germline V gene, CDR1 is SNHLY and CDR2 is FYNNEI. CDR3 sequence (DNA): TGTGCCAGCAGGGCTAACAGGGGCGCTTCGTCACCCCTCCACTTT. It translates to CASRANRGASSPLHF.

The chain carries TRBV7-3 and TRBJ1-1; D is uncertain. Deletions cut 5 bases from V and 0 bases from J, with 7 bases between. The germline V gene has CDR1 SGHTA and CDR2 FQGTGA. The CDR3 is made up of 13 amino acids. The CDR3 spells CASSPNMNTEAFF. CDR3 in DNA: TGTGCCAGCAGCCCCAACATGAACACTGAAGCTTTCTTT.